This is a list of T cell receptor beta chains from one sample in a study of human T cells and chemical hapten exposure. TCRdb reanalysed the RACE reads using MiXCR and keeps one entry per CDR3 protein. The sample yields roughly 43,000 distinct CDR3 sequences, around a tenth seen once. Sequencing was performed on whole blood, taken in connection with sensitization to the hapten diphenylcyclopropenone (DPC). Receptors were obtained from a woman in her thirties with alopecia areata. Some clones in this sample may be carry-over from other donors' samples. The conserved cysteine and the conserved F or W are not part of the CDR3 here. Fields, in order: V gene, clone size, D gene, CDR3 length, CDR3 protein. D genes are given only for firm matches. Clone size is given for some rows only: seen once, a few or many times, or a class if the clone is expanded.

v_gene: TRBV5-1; abundance: few; d_gene: .; len: 12; CDR3aa: ASSPEGQETEAF
v_gene: TRBV6-2/TRBV6-3; abundance: few; d_gene: .; len: 12; CDR3aa: ASSYSYSFYEQY
v_gene: TRBV5-5; abundance: .; d_gene: .; len: 12; CDR3aa: ASSLTAASDTQY
v_gene: TRBV7-2; abundance: .; d_gene: TRBD2; len: 15; CDR3aa: ASSLLSSGGLSDTQY
v_gene: TRBV7-9; abundance: .; d_gene: .; len: 16; CDR3aa: ASSLPEGQGPSTDTQY
v_gene: TRBV9; abundance: few; d_gene: TRBD2; len: 13; CDR3aa: ASSVSSGGASEQF
v_gene: TRBV20-1; abundance: .; d_gene: TRBD1; len: 12; CDR3aa: SASESGGAQPQH
v_gene: TRBV10-3; abundance: many; d_gene: .; len: 12; CDR3aa: AISEKTGTDTQY
v_gene: TRBV6-2/TRBV6-3; abundance: many; d_gene: .; len: 12; CDR3aa: ASTPTVVQGTQY
v_gene: TRBV2; abundance: .; d_gene: .; len: 11; CDR3aa: ASSAQAYTEAF
v_gene: TRBV14; abundance: many; d_gene: .; len: 11; CDR3aa: ASSDKMNTEAF
v_gene: TRBV7-7; abundance: many; d_gene: .; len: 12; CDR3aa: ASSSTGRQETQY
v_gene: TRBV28; abundance: .; d_gene: .; len: 13; CDR3aa: ASSHLVGGSYGYT
v_gene: TRBV10-2; abundance: few; d_gene: .; len: 10; CDR3aa: ASMGQQETQY
v_gene: TRBV7-2; abundance: few; d_gene: TRBD1; len: 14; CDR3aa: ASSLAMTGGRNTIY
v_gene: TRBV7-2; abundance: few; d_gene: TRBD1; len: 13; CDR3aa: ASSGRGRVYNEQF
v_gene: TRBV6-5; abundance: .; d_gene: TRBD1; len: 12; CDR3aa: ASSYSGQTYEQY
v_gene: TRBV7-8; abundance: many; d_gene: .; len: 13; CDR3aa: ASSFSGGANTEAF